One sample yielded the 6 T cell receptor beta chains listed below, sequenced in a study of naive and memory T cell subsets (dated by TCRdb to the late 2010s). The meaning of the sample's treatment or condition label: skin biopsy from PPD injection site in Mantoux-positive individual. Using 3' ligation of a UMI-containing oligonucleotide to TCR cDNA, the study laid out a robust and sensitive protocol to amplify, sequence and analyze TCRs. The library was prepared using UMI-ligation and nested PCR. The instrument was an Illumina MiSeq. The ligated cDNA was amplified in four rounds of PCR with nested alpha and beta constant region primers together with the SP2 primer. The public reads were run again by TCRdb, first through fastp at Q25 and then through MiXCR, and only productive beta chains were kept. Records with the same CDR3 protein are collapsed into one entry carrying the most frequent genes and DNA. This sample holds around 35,000 distinct CDR3 sequences; 9.5% to 11% were observed only once. The leading ten clones occupy almost 4% of the sample.

The sequences come from skin, collected from a tuberculin skin test site. Receptor source: an adult in good health.

This clonotype was seen repeatedly, ten times or more. The chain combines TRBV2 with TRBJ1-1; weak D call: TRBD1 (5 bases). V was pared by 3 bases and J by 6 bases, with 11 bases between. Germline V gives CDR1 SNHLY, CDR2 FYNNEI. The CDR3 extends over 13 amino acids. The chain's CDR3 is CASSDGGTAEAFF. The CDR3 coding sequence is TGTGCCAGCAGTGACGGGGGTACGGCTGAAGCTTTCTTT. Full variable domain (missing parts from reference TRBV2 and TRBJ1-1): EPEVTQTPSHQVTQMGQEVILRCVPISNHLYFYWYRQILGQKVEFLVSFYNNEISEKSEIFDDQFSVERPDGSNFTLKIRSTKLEDSAMYFCASSDGGTAEAFFGQGTRLTVV.

This clonotype showed up many times. The CDR3 protein is CASSRSQGQYNEQFF. The CDR3 coding sequence is TGTGCCAGCTCACGATCCCAGGGGCAATACAATGAGCAGTTCTTC. This chain connects TRBV18 to TRBJ2-1; tentative D call: TRBD1 (6 bases). The V gene lost 4 bases and the J gene lost 4 bases, with 14 bases spanning the gap. This CDR3 is 15 amino acids long. Germline V gene lookup returns CDR1 KGHSH and CDR2 LQKENI.

This sequence joins TRBV6-6 and TRBJ1-1; D might be TRBD1 (5 bases). In germline, CDR1 is MNHNY, CDR2 SVGAGI (reference sequence). This CDR3 has 12 residues. V was cut by 6 bases and J by 7 bases, with 12 bases left in between. CDR3 nucleotides: TGTGCCAGCAGCTCGGGACGGCTTGAAGCTTTCTTT. This sequence encodes CASSSGRLEAFF.

This clonotype was detected only a few times. The chain links TRBV3-1 to TRBJ2-1; TRBD2 matches 12 bases. The V and J ends lost 4 bases and 9 bases, in that order; junction bases with no gene match: 7. Germline CDR1 and CDR2: LGHDT and YNNKEL (reference sequence). The CDR3 length is 15 residues. The CDR3 loop reads CASSLSLAGGSEQFF. In DNA, the CDR3 is TGTGCCAGCAGCCTATCACTAGCGGGAGGTAGTGAGCAGTTCTTC.

This clonotype was counted many times. The J gene is TRBJ2-1, the V gene TRBV28; 10 bases line up with TRBD2. The ends lost 2 bases at V and 4 bases at J; junction bases unmatched: 5. Germline V gene lookup returns CDR1 MDHEN and CDR2 SYDVKM. The CDR3 is made up of 16 amino acids. The CDR3 sequence: CASSLTLAGTYNEQFF. In DNA, the CDR3 is TGTGCCAGCAGTTTAACACTAGCGGGGACTTACAATGAGCAGTTCTTC.

This clonotype was counted ten times or more. V usage is TRBV29-1 and J usage is TRBJ2-1, with D maybe TRBD1 (6 bases). CDR1 and CDR2 (germline): SQVTM, ANQGSEA. V lost 3 bases, J lost 13 bases, and 19 bases lay in between. This CDR3 spans 13 amino acids. The CDR3 DNA reads as TGCAGCGTTGATATATCCACAGGGTGGGGACAGTTCTTC. Translating gives CSVDISTGWGQFF.